This T cell receptor (beta chain) was obtained from a study of T cell responses to AZD1222 COVID-19 vaccine. Only in-frame clones appear in the TCRdb table, and some are missing; sequencing was by immunoSEQ multiplex PCR. The sample lists roughly 140,000 clones; about 90% were seen once. Study outcomes and limitations: At baseline, seropositivity was found in only six or seven AZD1222 recipients. Rises in breadth and depth of Spike-specific TCRs came after two AZD1222 doses.

This clone is a singleton in its sample. Its antigen is not known. The V and J ends lost 0 bases and 10 bases respectively, with 5 bases between them. The germline V gene encodes CDR1 SGHDT and CDR2 YYEEEE. The CDR3 sequence is 11 residues long. This chain uses TRBV5-6 with TRBJ2-4, with no clear D. Source: peripheral blood, taken 28 days after the second AZD1222 dose. The receptor was derived from an adult who received the AZD1222 COVID-19 vaccine. The CDR3 DNA is TGTGCCAGCAGCTTGGGAGAGATTCAGTACTTC. Its translation is CASSLGEIQYF. The complete variable domain, with remaining parts taken from reference TRBV5-6 and TRBJ2-4, reads DAGVTQSPTHLIKTRGQQVTLRCSPKSGHDTVSWYQQALGQGPQFIFQYYEEEERQRGNFPDRFSGHQFPNYSSELNVNALLLGDSALYLCASSLGEIQYFGAGTRLSVL.